Below, 10 T cell receptor beta chains from the same sample are listed, as sequenced in a study of CXCR3-negative and CXCR3-positive naive CD8 T cells. Overall study findings and caveats: When CXCR3-positive naive cells were set against CXCR3-negative naive cells, the former had more hydrophobic TRB CDR3s.

Their antigens are not known. The libraries of TRB cDNA were prepared using 5' RACE with UMI labels. TCRdb re-called the 5' RACE reads and shows each CDR3 protein once, DNA omitted. The sample has about 130,000 distinct CDR3 sequences. The sample comprised naive CXCR3+ CD8+ T cells from blood. As for subset: CD45RO-CCR7+CD27+CD95- naive CD8+ T cells expressing CXCR3 (TNR3+). The receptors stem from a human donor in good health. Some clones in this sample may be carry-over from other donors' samples.

V gene TRBV6-6 combines with J gene TRBJ2-7; the TRBD1 assignment by TCRdb is unverifiable without DNA. CDR3 length equals 15 residues. Germline V gene data show CDR1 as MNHNY and CDR2 as SVGAGI (reference sequence). This CDR3 is CASTRGTGPWVEQYF.

The V gene is TRBV7-2, the J gene TRBJ1-1; TCRdb lists TRBD1, though no DNA is available to test this call. Germline V CDR1 and CDR2: SGHTA, FQGNSA. The CDR3 loop spans 15 amino acids. CDR3 sequence: CASRLMAAGLTEAFF.

J is TRBJ2-2 and V is TRBV28. CDR3 length: 16 amino acids. Germline assignment: CDR1 MDHEN and CDR2 SYDVKM. CDR3 protein: CASSLWGGVDPGELFF.

The chain carries TRBV7-9 and TRBJ1-3; absent DNA, TCRdb's TRBD1 call cannot be checked. The germline gives CDR1 SEHNR, CDR2 FQNEAQ (reference sequence). This CDR3 comprises 17 residues. CDR3: CASSPRWSEGLRNTIYF.

This chain joins TRBV7-9 and TRBJ2-7. Germline CDR1 reads SEHNR; CDR2 reads FQNEAQ (reference sequence). The CDR3 has 15 amino acids. The CDR3 region is CASSLEGLASYEQYF.

The genes are TRBV7-9 and TRBJ2-1. CDR3 length equals 15 residues. CDR1 and CDR2 from the germline V gene are SEHNR and FQNEAQ (reference sequence). The CDR3 spells CASSLGVDLDNEQFF.

V gene TRBV29-1 combines with J gene TRBJ2-3; with no DNA, the TCRdb D assignment of TRBD1 cannot be verified. The CDR3 length is 15 residues. Looked up from germline, CDR1 is SQVTM and CDR2 is ANQGSEA. CDR3 sequence reads: CSVEGSAGVPDTQYF.

V usage is TRBV29-1 and J usage is TRBJ2-2; no DNA is available, so the TRBD1 call from TCRdb remains unchecked. In germline, CDR1 is SQVTM, CDR2 ANQGSEA. This CDR3 comprises 15 residues. The CDR3 sequence: CSVGGQGGSTGELFF.

This chain links TRBV15 with TRBJ2-4; the D call of TRBD2 rests on TCRdb alone, since no DNA is present to check it. The germline CDR1 and CDR2 sequences are LNHNV and YYDKDF (reference sequence). CDR3 length: 14 residues. This CDR3 reads CATSREGSSNIQYF.

The chain links TRBV12-3 or TRBV12-4 to TRBJ2-7; the TCRdb call, TRBD2, lacks DNA for checking. CDR3 length equals 14 residues. CDR3: CASKESGRNYEQYF.